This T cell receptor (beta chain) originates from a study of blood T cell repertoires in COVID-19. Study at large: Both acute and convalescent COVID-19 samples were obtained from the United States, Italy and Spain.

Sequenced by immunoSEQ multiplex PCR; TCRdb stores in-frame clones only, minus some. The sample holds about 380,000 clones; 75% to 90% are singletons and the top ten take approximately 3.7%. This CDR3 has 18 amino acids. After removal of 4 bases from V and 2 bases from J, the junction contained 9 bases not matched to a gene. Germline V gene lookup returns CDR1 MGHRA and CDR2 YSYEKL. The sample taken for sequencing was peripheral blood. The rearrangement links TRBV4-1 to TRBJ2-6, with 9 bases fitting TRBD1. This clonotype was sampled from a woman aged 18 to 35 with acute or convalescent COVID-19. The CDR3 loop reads CASSPRRDRVAGANVLTF. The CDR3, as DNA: TGCGCCAGCAGCCCCCGGCGGGACAGGGTGGCTGGGGCCAACGTCCTGACTTTC.